The clone carrying this TCR beta chain showed up many times. The target antigen is unknown. This specimen comes from a study of identical twins. One entry per CDR3 protein, called by TCRdb with MiXCR from the 5' RACE reads. The sample records 450,000 to 650,000 distinct CDR3 sequences, approximately 9.6% being singletons. CDR3 length: 14 amino acids. Unmatched junction bases numbered 8, after V lost 7 bases and J lost 4 bases. Notes on the study in general: Excess twin sharing in beta out-of-frame sequences was weaker.

The sample also formed part of further work on yellow fever vaccine responses in identical twins.

V is TRBV12-3 or TRBV12-4 and J is TRBJ2-7; 9 nucleotides agree with TRBD1. The receptor comes from a woman aged 18-29 years in good health. Sample: PBMCs. CDR3 loop: CASTQQGAYYEQYF. Here the CDR3 DNA reads TGTGCCAGCACCCAACAGGGGGCCTATTACGAGCAGTACTTC.